The 23 T cell receptor beta chains reported below all come from one sample, sequenced in a study of blood T cells in healthy people across ages. A second about 6 to 12 cycle PCR used barcoded and J-beta primers. TCRdb analysed the 5' RACE reads with MiXCR anew, one entry per CDR3 protein. The profile shows around 970,000 distinct CDR3 sequences, roughly 47% of them singletons. The specimen sequenced was blood. These receptor sequences come from an older woman in good health.

This clonotype was seen only a few times. J is TRBJ2-1 and V is TRBV27, with TRBD2 identical over 8 bases. CDR3 size: 14 residues. The V gene end was trimmed by 6 bases and the J gene end by 3 bases; junction bases not matched to a gene: 4. CDR1 MNHEY and CDR2 SMNVEV come from the germline V gene (reference sequence). CDR3 coding DNA: TGTGCCAGCAGCAGAAGCGGGAGCTACAATGAGCAGTTCTTC. This encodes CASSRSGSYNEQFF.

The V and J genes are TRBV4-1 and TRBJ1-5, with D possibly TRBD1 on 6 matching bases. Germline CDR1 reads MGHRA; CDR2 reads YSYEKL. CDR3 size: 14 residues. Trimming took 3 bases from V and 2 from J, leaving 8 bases between them. The CDR3 region is CASSQNRGNQPQHF. The DNA of the CDR3 is TGCGCCAGCAGCCAGAACAGGGGCAATCAGCCCCAGCATTTT.

The V and J genes are TRBV4-3 and TRBJ1-2; no clear D gene. V was shortened by 7 bases and J by 6 bases, with 21 bases between the two germline ends. Germline-derived CDR1 and CDR2 are LGHNA and YSLEER. CDR3 size: 15 residues. The CDR3 is CASTRKRGSNDGYTF. As DNA, the CDR3 is TGCGCCAGCACTAGAAAGCGGGGATCCAACGATGGCTACACCTTC.

This clonotype was observed a handful of times. The CDR3 region is CSVESGRGLFF. In DNA form, the CDR3 reads TGCAGCGTTGAATCGGGGAGGGGACTGTTTTTT. The chain has TRBV29-1 and TRBJ1-4, with TRBD1 as a possible D gene (5 bases). This CDR3 is 11 amino acids long. V dropped 2 bases and J dropped 13 bases, with 11 bases sitting between them. Germline V gives CDR1 SQVTM, CDR2 ANQGSEA.

V gene TRBV19 combines with J gene TRBJ2-7; 7 bases match TRBD2. The J call may be faulty, since TRBJ2-5 better matches the DNA end. Germline V gives CDR1 LNHDA, CDR2 SQIVND (reference sequence). The CDR3 spans 14 residues. The DNA of the CDR3 is TGTGCCAGTAGCCCCGCCGGGGAGGGAGAGACCCAGTACTTC. Protein: CASSPAGEGETQYF.

This rearrangement joins TRBV7-6 to TRBJ2-5; tentatively, D is TRBD1 or TRBD2 (5 bases each). V was clipped by 7 bases and J by 2 bases, with 17 bases between them. Germline V gives CDR1 SGHVS, CDR2 FNYEAQ. The CDR3 has 15 amino acids. CDR3 loop: CASIPRGGFQETQYF. CDR3 in DNA: TGTGCCAGCATCCCCCGGGGCGGCTTTCAAGAGACCCAGTACTTC.

CDR3 nucleotides: TGCGCCAGCAGCCAGACATGGACTAGCGGGACACACGGGTACAATGAGCAGTTCTTC. Protein sequence: CASSQTWTSGTHGYNEQFF. V gene TRBV4-1 combines with J gene TRBJ2-1, with 12 nucleotides matching TRBD2. V gave up 3 bases and J gave up 4 bases; unmatched junction bases: 13. Germline V gives CDR1 MGHRA, CDR2 YSYEKL. The CDR3 is made up of 19 amino acids.

The V gene is TRBV9, the J gene TRBJ1-2; D is undetermined. Germline V gene sequence: CDR1 SGDLS, CDR2 YYNGEE. CDR3 size: 15 residues. V lost 0 bases, J lost 6 bases, and 15 bases lay in between. The CDR3 sequence: CASSVGGSPLDGYTF. CDR3 nucleotide sequence: TGTGCCAGCAGCGTAGGGGGTAGCCCCTTGGATGGCTACACCTTC.

The gene calls are TRBV7-2 and TRBJ1-5; 11 bases agree with TRBD1. The CDR3 is 17 amino acids. After removal of 3 bases from V and 7 bases from J, the junction contained 11 bases not matched to a gene. Germline V lookup: CDR1 SGHTA, CDR2 FQGNSA. CDR3 protein: CASSFSGRTGGRQPQHF. The CDR3 nucleotides read TGTGCCAGCAGCTTTAGTGGAAGGACAGGGGGCCGGCAGCCCCAGCATTTT.

The chain uses TRBV4-1 and TRBJ2-1, with 7 bases aligning to TRBD2. The CDR3 contains 15 residues. Trimming at V came to 5 bases and at J to 0 bases, leaving 4 bases not matched to a gene. The germline V gene encodes CDR1 MGHRA and CDR2 YSYEKL. The CDR3 protein is CASSNRDYSYNEQFF. The DNA of the CDR3 is TGCGCCAGCAGCAACCGGGACTACTCCTACAATGAGCAGTTCTTC.

The chain joins TRBV11-2 to TRBJ2-1; possible D gene TRBD2, 5 bases. Trimming took off 0 bases at V and 10 bases at J, with 10 bases between the two ends. The CDR3 is 13 residues long. Looked up from germline, CDR1 is SGHAT and CDR2 is FQNNGV. The CDR3 here is CASSLDTRFEQFF. CDR3 nucleotide sequence: TGTGCCAGCAGCTTAGATACTAGGTTCGAGCAGTTCTTC. Supplemented by reference TRBV11-2 and TRBJ2-1, the full variable domain reads EAGVAQSPRYKIIEKRQSVAFWCNPISGHATLYWYQQILGQGPKLLIQFQNNGVVDDSQLPKDRFSAERLKGVDSTLKIQPAKLEDSAVYLCASSLDTRFEQFFGPGTRLTVL.

The CDR3 DNA sequence: TGTGCCAGCAGTTTATATAGACAGTTGGGCAACGAGCAGTACTTC. Its protein product is CASSLYRQLGNEQYF. The rearrangement links TRBV27 to TRBJ2-5; TRBD1 is a possible D gene (5 bases). The J call may be mistaken, given a closer DNA end match to TRBJ2-7. This CDR3 has 15 amino acids. Germline V lookup: CDR1 MNHEY, CDR2 SMNVEV (reference sequence).

This clonotype has only a few counts. This chain links TRBV12-3 or TRBV12-4 with TRBJ2-7; possibly TRBD2 for D (5 bases). Trimming left V 9 bases short and J 5 bases short, with 23 bases between. This CDR3 is built from 15 residues. This CDR3 is CASRVSGMSYDEQYF. DNA for the CDR3: TGTGCCAGTCGCGTCAGCGGAATGTCTTACGACGAGCAGTACTTC.

The rearrangement links TRBV5-5 to TRBJ2-5; 8 nucleotides match TRBD2. CDR3 length: 16 amino acids. V trimming: 0 bases; J trimming: 11 bases; junction bases outside the gene matches: 15. Germline loops: CDR1 SGHKS, CDR2 YYEKEE (reference sequence). CDR3 nucleotides: TGTGCCAGCAGCTTGGCGGGACTAGGAAACAAGAAGGAGCAGTACTTC. This gives the protein CASSLAGLGNKKEQYF. The variable domain in full, completed from reference TRBV5-5 and TRBJ2-5, reads DAGVTQSPTHLIKTRGQQVTLRCSPISGHKSVSWYQQVLGQGPQFIFQYYEKEERGRGNFPDRFSARQFPNYSSELNVNALLLGDSALYLCASSLAGLGNKKEQYFGPGTRLLVL.

This clonotype was detected once. Here the CDR3 reads CASSVRGDEQYF. In nucleotides, the CDR3 is TGTGCCAGCAGCGTAAGGGGAGATGAGCAGTACTTC. V is TRBV9 and J is TRBJ2-5; D is perhaps TRBD1 or TRBD2 (5 bases each). V was shortened by 1 base and J by 11 bases, with 12 bases between the two germline ends. This CDR3 has 12 amino acids. Germline CDR1 reads SGDLS; CDR2 reads YYNGEE.

The rearrangement uses TRBV6-5 and TRBJ1-1; D call uncertain. Trimming removed 7 bases from V and 4 bases from J, with 16 bases in between. CDR1 MNHEY and CDR2 SVGAGI come from the germline V gene. CDR3 length: 14 residues. CDR3 sequence reads: CASTKGGRRTEAFF. The CDR3 DNA reads TGTGCCAGCACCAAGGGAGGGAGGCGCACTGAAGCTTTCTTT.

CDR3 amino acids: CASRTYYLGDEQYF. CDR3 coding DNA: TGTGCCAGTCGAACTTATTACCTAGGCGATGAGCAGTACTTC. The rearrangement uses TRBV2 and TRBJ2-7; D gene ambiguous. The CDR3 loop spans 14 amino acids. V lost 9 bases to trimming and J lost 7 bases, with 22 bases between them. Germline V gene data show CDR1 as SNHLY and CDR2 as FYNNEI.

The V call is TRBV20-1, the J call TRBJ1-5, with D perhaps matching TRBD1 (6 bases). Trimming pared 2 bases from V and 5 bases from J, leaving 13 bases between. Germline-derived CDR1 and CDR2 are DFQATT and SNEGSKA (reference sequence). This CDR3 is 14 amino acids long. The DNA of the CDR3 is TGCAGTGCTAGATCCGGGGGCGTAGATCAGCCCCAGCATTTT. This translates into CSARSGGVDQPQHF.

The sample holds a few counts of this clonotype. The chain recombines TRBV7-9 with TRBJ1-1; 8 bases are a match to TRBD1. Unmatched junction bases numbered 5, after V lost 7 bases and J lost 4 bases. Germline CDR1 is SEHNR and CDR2 is FQNEAQ (reference sequence). This CDR3 spans 13 amino acids. The CDR3 DNA follows: TGTGCCAGCACGGACAGGGAGTCCACTGAAGCTTTCTTT. Protein: CASTDRESTEAFF. Supplemented by reference TRBV7-9 and TRBJ1-1, the full variable domain reads DTGVSQNPRHKITKRGQNVTFRCDPISEHNRLYWYRQTLGQGPEFLTYFQNEAQLEKSRLLSDRFSAERPKGSFSTLEIQRTEQGDSAMYLCASTDRESTEAFFGQGTRLTVV.

The chain has TRBV3-1 and TRBJ2-4; 11 nucleotides line up with TRBD1. Unmatched junction bases numbered 10, after V lost 1 base and J lost 11 bases. The length of the CDR3 is 16 residues. Looked up from germline, CDR1 is LGHDT and CDR2 is YNNKEL (reference sequence). CDR3 in DNA: TGTGCCAGCAGCCAAGGATTCGGGACAGGGGGTTTTCTTCAGTACTTC. Its protein is CASSQGFGTGGFLQYF.

This clonotype was found a few times. V usage is TRBV3-1 and J usage is TRBJ1-2; TRBD1 matches at 11 bases. The V and J ends lost 1 base and 5 bases, in that order; junction bases with no gene match: 9. This CDR3 comprises 17 residues. Germline CDR1 reads LGHDT; CDR2 reads YNNKEL (reference sequence). The CDR3 coding sequence is TGTGCCAGCAGCCAAGGAAGGACAGGGGGCTCGAAATATGGCTACACCTTC. This encodes CASSQGRTGGSKYGYTF.

The chain links TRBV7-8 to TRBJ1-5; tentatively, D is TRBD1 (5 bases). The CDR3 spans 17 residues. The V gene lost 1 base and the J gene lost 7 bases, with 20 bases spanning the gap. The germline V gene encodes CDR1 SGHVS and CDR2 FQNEAQ. The CDR3 protein is CASSLDPTGDYRQPQHF. DNA for the CDR3: TGTGCCAGCAGCTTAGATCCCACAGGCGACTACAGGCAGCCCCAGCATTTT.

In its sample, this clonotype was seen a few times. The DNA of the CDR3 is TGTGCCAGCAGAGGGGTAGCGGGACGAGGAAGCTCTGGGGCCAACGTCCTGACTTTC. It is translated as CASRGVAGRGSSGANVLTF. The J gene is TRBJ2-6, the V gene TRBV6-1; TRBD2 agrees at 8 bases. This CDR3 spans 19 amino acids. CDR1 MNHNS and CDR2 SASEGT come from the germline V gene. V shed 6 bases, J shed 0 bases, and the junction held 13 bases outside the gene matches.